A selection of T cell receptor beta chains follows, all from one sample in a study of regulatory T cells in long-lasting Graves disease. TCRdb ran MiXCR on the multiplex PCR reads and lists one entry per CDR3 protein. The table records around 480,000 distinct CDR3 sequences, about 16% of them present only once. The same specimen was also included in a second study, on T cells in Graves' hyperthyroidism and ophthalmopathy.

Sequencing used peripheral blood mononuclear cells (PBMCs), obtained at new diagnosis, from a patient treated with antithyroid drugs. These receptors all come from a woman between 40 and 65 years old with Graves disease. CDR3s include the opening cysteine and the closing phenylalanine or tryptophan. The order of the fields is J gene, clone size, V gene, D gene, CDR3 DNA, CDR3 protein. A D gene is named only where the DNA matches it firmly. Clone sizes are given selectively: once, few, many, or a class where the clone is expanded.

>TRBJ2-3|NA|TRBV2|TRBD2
TGTGCCAGCACCGGGACTAGCGGGGGGGCCGGTACGTACGGTTTT
CASTGTSGGAGTYGF
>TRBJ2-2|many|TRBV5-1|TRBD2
TGCGCCAGCAGCTCGACTAGCGGGGGGGCCGACACCGGGGAGCTGTTTTTT
CASSSTSGGADTGELFF
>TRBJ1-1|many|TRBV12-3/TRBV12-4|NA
TGTGCCAGCAGTTTATTGGGAGTTACTGAAGCTTTCTTT
CASSLLGVTEAFF
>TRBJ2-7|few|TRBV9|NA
TGTGCCAGCAGCGTAGATCACGAGCAGTACTTC
CASSVDHEQYF
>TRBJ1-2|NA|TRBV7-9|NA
TGTGCCAGCAGCTCGATGGGCTATGGCTACACCTTC
CASSSMGYGYTF
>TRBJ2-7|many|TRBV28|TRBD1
TGTGCCAGCAGTTCCTCGGGACAGTCATTTCTCTCCTACGAGCAGTACTTC
CASSSSGQSFLSYEQYF
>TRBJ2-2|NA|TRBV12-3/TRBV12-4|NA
TGTGCCAGCAGTTTGGGTCTACAGGCCACCGGGGAGCTGTTTTTT
CASSLGLQATGELFF
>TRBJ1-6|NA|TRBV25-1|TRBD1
TGTGCCAGCAGCGGAAAATTAGGGGGCTTGTATTCACCCCTCCACTTT
CASSGKLGGLYSPLHF
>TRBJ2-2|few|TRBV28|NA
TGTGCCAGCAGTTTGATACAGACAGCGAACACCGGGGAGCTGTTTTTT
CASSLIQTANTGELFF
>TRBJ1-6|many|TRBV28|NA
TGTGCCAGCAGTTTTACAGGTCCTGATGCCCTCCACTTT
CASSFTGPDALHF